This TCR beta chain stems from a study of vaccination effects on CD4 cells after COVID-19. Study-level results: Infection-derived and vaccine-derived clones contracted markedly late after vaccination.

Expansion of antigen-specific CD4+ T cells with viral peptide pools was carried out by the ViraFEST assay before sequencing. Investigators separated out CD4+ T cells once approximately 9 days of culture had passed. In the cultures, half the medium was exchanged for IL-2 medium on days 3 and 7. As regards this clone: The antigen is undetermined.

The assay was immunoSEQ multiplex PCR, and TCRdb's table has in-frame clones only and misses some. The sample includes around 79,000 clones, roughly 72% seen only once; the top ten take around 1.5%. This CDR3 is built from 15 residues. Trimming cost V 6 bases and J 5 bases; bases outside gene matches: 9. The germline gives CDR1 MDHEN, CDR2 SYDVKM. The receptor comes from a human donor who received a COVID-19 vaccine. The source was CD4+ T cells from PBMCs cultured with HCoV-229E spike peptides, collected before COVID-19 vaccination. This chain links TRBV28 with TRBJ1-4; TRBD1 matches 7 bases. CDR3 residues: CASSWRGQPNEKLFF. The CDR3 coding sequence is TGTGCCAGCAGCTGGCGGGGACAGCCAAATGAAAAACTGTTTTTT.